The 21 T cell receptor beta chains in this list originate from one sample, sequenced in a study of T cells after somatic rescue of genetic block. Clones were sequenced by immunoSEQ multiplex PCR, and TCRdb holds only the in-frame ones, with some missing. In the table there are under 150,000 clones, around nine tenths of which are singletons. Specimen: peripheral blood mononuclear cells (PBMCs). These TCRs come from a woman under 30.

The chain employs TRBV5-1 and TRBJ1-2; D perhaps matches TRBD1 (5 bases). V shed 3 bases and J shed 8 bases, with 20 bases lying between them. CDR3 length equals 15 residues. Germline CDR1 SGHRS, CDR2 YFSETQ. DNA of the CDR3: TGCGCCAGCAGCTCGTCCCCGCGTTCAGGGAACGGCTACACCTTC. It encodes CASSSSPRSGNGYTF.

The chain employs TRBV12-5 and TRBJ1-1; no reliable D call. Deletions cut 1 base from V and 3 bases from J, with 15 bases between. CDR1 is LGHNT, CDR2 FRNRAP, per germline. The CDR3 consists of 16 residues. The CDR3 DNA reads as TGTGCTAGTGGTTTGGGGTGGCCGGGGTCGGACACTGAAGCTTTCTTT. Translating gives CASGLGWPGSDTEAFF.

The chain combines TRBV9 with TRBJ1-6, with no clear D. V was cut by 3 bases and J by 9 bases, with 16 bases left in between. The germline V gene encodes CDR1 SGDLS and CDR2 YYNGEE. The length of the CDR3 is 15 residues. CDR3 region: CASSATPGSGSPLHF. CDR3 sequence (DNA): TGTGCCAGCAGCGCTACGCCGGGGTCGGGTTCACCCCTCCACTTT.

The rearrangement uses TRBV2 and TRBJ1-2, with TRBD1 identical over 7 bases. The junction had 10 bases not matched to a gene; V was cut back by 6 bases and J by 0 bases. The CDR3 covers 16 residues. Germline CDR1 and CDR2: SNHLY and FYNNEI. CDR3 DNA sequence: TGTGCCAGCAGCCCGACAGGGATGGGACCTAACTATGGCTACACCTTC. Its protein product is CASSPTGMGPNYGYTF.

This clone came up a few times. The chain links TRBV18 to TRBJ2-1; D might be TRBD1 (6 bases). V was clipped by 5 bases and J by 9 bases, with 14 bases between them. The CDR3 runs to 13 residues. The germline V gene has CDR1 KGHSH and CDR2 LQKENI. The CDR3, as DNA: TGTGCCAGCTCAGTGGACAGCCTCCGTGAGCAGTTCTTC. Residues: CASSVDSLREQFF.

This chain links TRBV18 with TRBJ2-6; D gene ambiguous. This CDR3 spans 15 amino acids. The germline V and J ends were trimmed by 2 bases and 1 base, with 6 bases remaining between them. CDR1 KGHSH and CDR2 LQKENI come from the germline V gene. The CDR3 DNA sequence: TGTGCCAGCTCACCAGGGCTATCTGGGGCCAACGTCCTGACTTTC. Protein product: CASSPGLSGANVLTF.

V and J are TRBV11-3 and TRBJ2-7, with 8 bases lining up with TRBD2. Germline lookup yields CDR1 SGHNT and CDR2 YENEEA. The CDR3 runs to 14 residues. Unmatched junction bases numbered 7, after V lost 5 bases and J lost 4 bases. This chain's CDR3 is CASSRAGGMYEQYF. CDR3 sequence (DNA): TGTGCCAGCAGCCGCGCGGGGGGAATGTACGAGCAGTACTTC.

The V gene is TRBV5-1, the J gene TRBJ2-7, with 8 bases lining up with TRBD2. The CDR3 runs 14 residues. Germline lookup yields CDR1 SGHRS and CDR2 YFSETQ. The junction had 5 bases not matched to a gene; V was cut back by 5 bases and J by 1 base. The CDR3 region has the DNA TGCGCCAGCAGTCGGGGCGGGGGGTCCTACGAGCAGTACTTC. Translated: CASSRGGGSYEQYF.

This chain connects TRBV18 to TRBJ1-2; tentative D call: TRBD1 (6 bases). CDR1 and CDR2 from the germline V gene are KGHSH and LQKENI. CDR3 length: 15 residues. V lost 3 bases and J lost 1, with 12 bases in between. CDR3 coding DNA: TGTGCCAGCTCACCTGGCGGGGGCCTTAACTATGGCTACACCTTC. It yields the protein CASSPGGGLNYGYTF.

The J gene is TRBJ2-3, the V gene TRBV25-1, with D maybe TRBD1 (6 bases). V lost 5 bases and J 2 bases, leaving 14 bases between the germline ends. This CDR3 region has 15 residues. Germline V CDR1 and CDR2: MGHDK, SYGVNS. CDR3 protein: CASSNTGFPTDTQYF. For the CDR3, the DNA is TGTGCCAGCAGTAACACAGGGTTCCCCACAGATACGCAGTATTTT.

Concerning this clone itself: The same CDR3 also results from other DNA sequences found in this sample. This sequence joins TRBV7-6 and TRBJ2-3; D is uncertain. Trimming took 1 base from V and 3 from J, leaving 11 bases between them. In germline, CDR1 is SGHVS, CDR2 FNYEAQ. This CDR3 comprises 15 residues. CDR3 DNA sequence: TGTGCCAGCAGCTTAGAGTGGGGTGGAACAGATACGCAGTATTTT. It specifies CASSLEWGGTDTQYF.

The gene calls are TRBV9 and TRBJ2-3, with D perhaps matching TRBD2 (6 bases). This CDR3 spans 14 amino acids. V lost 3 bases and J 8 bases, leaving 16 bases between the germline ends. The germline V gene has CDR1 SGDLS and CDR2 YYNGEE. In DNA form, the CDR3 reads TGTGCCAGCAGCGAGTGGGGCGGGGCTGGTACGCAGTATTTT. It yields the protein CASSEWGGAGTQYF.

The chain recombines TRBV7-9 with TRBJ2-7; 8 bases line up with TRBD1. The V gene end was trimmed by 4 bases and the J gene end by 2 bases; junction bases not matched to a gene: 7. This CDR3 contains 15 residues. CDR1 is SEHNR, CDR2 FQNEAQ, per germline (reference sequence). The CDR3 reads CASSSGTGLTYEQYF. The DNA of the CDR3 is TGTGCCAGCAGCTCCGGGACAGGACTTACCTACGAGCAGTACTTC.

The chain is built from TRBV7-3 and TRBJ2-5, with TRBD2 matching 9 bases. This CDR3 has 15 amino acids. V lost 2 bases, J lost 3 bases, and 4 bases stayed unmatched. Germline V gene data show CDR1 as SGHTA and CDR2 as FQGTGA. As DNA, the CDR3 is TGTGCCAGCAGCTTACGTGGGACTAGCAAAGAGACCCAGTACTTC. Protein: CASSLRGTSKETQYF.

This chain uses TRBV7-8 with TRBJ2-7; D may match TRBD1 or TRBD2 (5 bases each). Trimming shortened V by 7 bases and J by 2 bases, and 21 bases separated the two germline ends. Germline V gene sequence: CDR1 SGHVS, CDR2 FQNEAQ. The CDR3 runs to 16 residues. CDR3 DNA sequence: TGTGCCAGCACCACTGCCGTAGCCGGGGCCGCCTACGAGCAGTACTTC. Translating it yields CASTTAVAGAAYEQYF.

The chain couples TRBV6-1 to TRBJ1-5; D not certain. The CDR3 extends over 14 amino acids. Germline values: CDR1 MNHNS, CDR2 SASEGT. Between the trimmed V and J ends, which lost 3 bases and 4 bases, there was a span of 10 bases. The CDR3, as DNA: TGTGCCAGCAGTGAGACGGGGAAAAATCAGCCCCAGCATTTT. This translates into CASSETGKNQPQHF.

The gene calls are TRBV7-3 and TRBJ2-3; 10 bases are shared with TRBD2. Germline CDR1 reads SGHTA; CDR2 reads FQGTGA. This CDR3 is 18 amino acids long. The J segment lost 2 bases and the V segment lost 1 base, leaving 9 bases of the junction unmatched. The CDR3 loop is CASSLMWSGGATTDTQYF. CDR3 DNA sequence: TGTGCCAGCAGCTTAATGTGGAGCGGGGGGGCTACCACAGATACGCAGTATTTT.

This chain uses TRBV5-8 with TRBJ2-1; possible D gene TRBD2, 6 bases. The V gene lost 1 base and the J gene lost 11 bases, with 10 bases spanning the gap. Per the germline V gene, CDR1 is SGHTS and CDR2 is YDEGEE. The CDR3 is 12 amino acids. The CDR3, as DNA: TGTGCCAGCAGCTTGATAGGGACTCAGCAGTTCTTC. Translating gives CASSLIGTQQFF.

The gene calls are TRBV5-6 and TRBJ2-7, with D unresolved. Germline-derived CDR1 and CDR2 are SGHDT and YYEEEE. V lost 4 bases, J lost 4 bases, and 12 bases lay in between. The CDR3 loop spans 13 amino acids. The CDR3 nucleotides read TGTGCCAGCAGCCCCGGGTGGAGTTACGAGCAGTACTTC. Protein sequence: CASSPGWSYEQYF.

This clone was recorded a few times. The gene calls are TRBV11-2 and TRBJ1-1; D call uncertain. Per the germline V gene, CDR1 is SGHAT and CDR2 is FQNNGV. The ends were cut back, 5 bases at V and 4 bases at J, with 11 bases in the middle. The CDR3 sequence is 13 residues long. This CDR3 is CASSPFLTTEAFF. The CDR3 nucleotides are TGTGCCAGCAGCCCCTTCTTGACCACTGAAGCTTTCTTT.

The V and J genes are TRBV7-9 and TRBJ2-5, with TRBD1 matching over 8 bases. Germline trimming cut 5 bases from V and 5 bases from J; bases unmatched to any gene: 7. The CDR3 is 14 amino acids. CDR1 and CDR2 (germline): SEHNR, FQNEAQ (reference sequence). The CDR3 region is CASSRTGSRETQYF. The CDR3 bases are TGTGCCAGCAGCCGGACAGGGAGTAGGGAGACCCAGTACTTC.